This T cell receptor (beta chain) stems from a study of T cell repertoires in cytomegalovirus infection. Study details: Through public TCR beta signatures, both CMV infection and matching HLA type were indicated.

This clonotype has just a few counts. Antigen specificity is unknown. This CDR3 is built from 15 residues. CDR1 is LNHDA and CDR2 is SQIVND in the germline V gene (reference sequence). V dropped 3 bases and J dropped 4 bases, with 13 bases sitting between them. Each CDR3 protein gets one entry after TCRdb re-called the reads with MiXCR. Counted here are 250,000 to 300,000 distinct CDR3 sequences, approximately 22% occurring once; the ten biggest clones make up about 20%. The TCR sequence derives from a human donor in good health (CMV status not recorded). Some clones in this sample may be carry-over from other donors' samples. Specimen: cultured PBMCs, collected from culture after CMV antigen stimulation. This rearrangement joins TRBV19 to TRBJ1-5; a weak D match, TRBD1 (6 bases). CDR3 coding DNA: TGTGCCAGTAGTATGGCGGGGGCTCGGAATCAGCCCCAGCATTTT. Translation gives CASSMAGARNQPQHF.